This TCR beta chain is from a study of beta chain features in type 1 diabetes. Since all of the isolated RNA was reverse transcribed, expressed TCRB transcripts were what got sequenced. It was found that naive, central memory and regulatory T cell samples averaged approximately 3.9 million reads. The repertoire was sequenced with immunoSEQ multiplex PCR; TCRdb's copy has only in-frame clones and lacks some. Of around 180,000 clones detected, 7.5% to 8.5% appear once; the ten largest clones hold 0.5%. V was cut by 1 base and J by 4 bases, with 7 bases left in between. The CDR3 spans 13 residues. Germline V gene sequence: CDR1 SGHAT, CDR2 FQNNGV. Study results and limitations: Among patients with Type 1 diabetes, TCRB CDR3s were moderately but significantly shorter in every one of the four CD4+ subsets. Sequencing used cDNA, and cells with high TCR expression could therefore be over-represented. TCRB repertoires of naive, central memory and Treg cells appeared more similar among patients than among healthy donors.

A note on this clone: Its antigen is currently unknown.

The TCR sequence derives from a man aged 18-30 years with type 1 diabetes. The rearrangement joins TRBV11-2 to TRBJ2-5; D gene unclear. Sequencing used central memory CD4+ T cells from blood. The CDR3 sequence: CASSLATGETQYF. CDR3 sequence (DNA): TGTGCCAGCAGCTTAGCTACGGGAGAGACCCAGTACTTC. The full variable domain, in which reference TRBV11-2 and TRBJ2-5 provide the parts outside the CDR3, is EAGVAQSPRYKIIEKRQSVAFWCNPISGHATLYWYQQILGQGPKLLIQFQNNGVVDDSQLPKDRFSAERLKGVDSTLKIQPAKLEDSAVYLCASSLATGETQYFGPGTRLLVL.